This passage covers 24 T cell receptor beta chains from one sample sequenced in a study. From the 5' RACE reads, TCRdb called clonotypes with MiXCR, one entry per CDR3 protein. The sample shows 10,000 to 15,000 distinct CDR3 sequences, 20% to 30% of them seen only once. Sequencing input: naive CD4+ T cells sorted from blood. The subset: naive CD4+ T cells, CD4+CD45RA+CD25-. The receptors come from a female donor with breast cancer.

The chain employs TRBV27 and TRBJ2-2; D is uncertain. Germline loops: CDR1 MNHEY, CDR2 SMNVEV (reference sequence). The length of the CDR3 is 15 residues. V was trimmed by 6 bases and J by 7 bases, leaving 18 bases between them. The CDR3 DNA reads as TGTGCCAGCAGACAAACCGGGCCAAGACACGGGGAGCTGTTTTTT. This codes for CASRQTGPRHGELFF.

Concerning this clonotype itself: A much larger clone differs by one base, so this may be a read error. The CDR3 carries no conserved terminal phenylalanine or tryptophan, so it likely arises from a read error. The rearrangement joins TRBV12-3 or TRBV12-4 to TRBJ2-2; TRBD2 agrees at 7 bases. V lost 5 bases, J lost 5 bases, and 5 bases stayed unmatched. This CDR3 spans 14 amino acids. CDR3 region: CASSRGERTGELFS. In DNA form, the CDR3 reads TGTGCCAGCAGTCGGGGGGAGCGGACCGGGGAGCTGTTTTCT.

Within the sample, this clonotype is medium-sized. The chain couples TRBV20-1 to TRBJ2-1, with 15 bases fitting TRBD2. The J segment lost 9 bases and the V segment lost 1 base, leaving 4 bases of the junction unmatched. The CDR3 consists of 15 residues. CDR1 DFQATT and CDR2 SNEGSKA come from the germline V gene (reference sequence). CDR3 sequence reads: CSARGTSGRAGEQFF. The CDR3 nucleotides are TGCAGTGCTAGAGGGACTAGCGGGAGGGCCGGTGAGCAGTTCTTC.

This clonotype is termed medium-sized. The chain employs TRBV20-1 and TRBJ2-7; TRBD1 matches 10 bases. The CDR3 is 14 amino acids. Germline trimming cut 6 bases from V and 2 bases from J; bases unmatched to any gene: 7. Germline V CDR1 and CDR2: DFQATT, SNEGSKA (reference sequence). The CDR3 sequence: CSAQGQGRAYEQYF. As DNA, the CDR3 is TGCAGTGCGCAGGGACAGGGGAGGGCCTACGAGCAGTACTTC.

V is TRBV24-1 and J is TRBJ2-1; TRBD2 matches at 9 bases. The V gene's germline CDR1 is KGHDR and CDR2 SFDVKD. Unmatched junction bases numbered 2, after V lost 5 bases and J lost 4 bases. This CDR3 has 14 residues. CDR3 nucleotides: TGTGCCACCAGTGGTAGCGGGAGTTACAATGAGCAGTTCTTC. Amino acid sequence: CATSGSGSYNEQFF.

This clonotype is deemed medium-sized (0.01 to 0.1%). The chain uses TRBV6-5 and TRBJ2-1; TRBD2 aligns across 10 bases. V dropped 7 bases and J dropped 4; count of bases not matched to a gene: 7. Germline V gives CDR1 MNHEY, CDR2 SVGAGI. The length of the CDR3 is 15 residues. The CDR3 bases are TGTGCCAGCACCCAGAGGACTAGCGGATACAATGAGCAGTTCTTC. This gives the protein CASTQRTSGYNEQFF.

This clonotype has at least ten counts. V is TRBV7-2 and J is TRBJ2-7, with D uncertain. The CDR3 runs to 14 residues. Per the germline V gene, CDR1 is SGHTA and CDR2 is FQGNSA. V lost 1 base, J lost 0 bases, and 7 bases lay in between. CDR3 residues: CASSLVVSSYEQYF. In DNA form, the CDR3 reads TGTGCCAGCAGCTTAGTCGTGTCCTCCTACGAGCAGTACTTC.

This clonotype is judged medium-sized. The chain links TRBV5-1 to TRBJ2-6; no definite D call. The CDR3 is made up of 13 amino acids. The V and J ends lost 5 bases and 0 bases respectively, with 3 bases between them. Germline CDR1 reads SGHRS; CDR2 reads YFSETQ. CDR3 bases: TGCGCCAGCAGTCTCTCTGGGGCCAACGTCCTGACTTTC. This encodes CASSLSGANVLTF. Together with reference TRBV5-1 and TRBJ2-6, the CDR3 gives the full variable domain: KAGVTQTPRYLIKTRGQQVTLSCSPISGHRSVSWYQQTPGQGLQFLFEYFSETQRNKGNFPGRFSGRQFSNSRSEMNVSTLELGDSALYLCASSLSGANVLTFGAGSRLTVL.

This clonotype has more than one count but fewer than ten. Just one base apart from a much larger clone, this may be a read error. The chain combines TRBV3-1 with TRBJ2-3; D gene uncertain. Germline V gene sequence: CDR1 LGHDT, CDR2 YNNKEL (reference sequence). The CDR3 spans 11 residues. The CDR3 DNA follows: TGTGCCTGCAGCCAGCAGGATACGCAGTATTTT. This codes for CACSQQDTQYF.

This clonotype was found a few times. A much larger clone lies a single base off, so this may be a read error. J is TRBJ2-7 and V is TRBV11-2; D is possibly TRBD2 (6 bases). Germline-derived CDR1 and CDR2 are SGHAT and FQNNGV. The CDR3 has 13 amino acids. The CDR3 DNA sequence: TGTGCCTGCAGCATTAGCGGAGCCTACGAGCAGTACTTC. It yields the protein CACSISGAYEQYF.

Points on this clonotype: Given a much more abundant clone one base away, this may be a read error. This CDR3 fails to terminate in the conserved phenylalanine or tryptophan, so it likely reflects a read error. The chain has TRBV3-1 and TRBJ1-3; D may be TRBD1 (5 bases). The CDR3 spans 13 residues. CDR1 LGHDT and CDR2 YNNKEL come from the germline V gene (reference sequence). The ends were cut back, 4 bases at V and 3 bases at J, with 7 bases in the middle. Here the CDR3 reads CASSPGHGNTIYL. For the CDR3, the DNA is TGTGCCAGCAGCCCAGGGCATGGAAACACCATATATCTT.

The chain uses TRBV6-1 and TRBJ1-5, with 8 bases lining up with TRBD1. The CDR3 totals 16 residues. Germline CDR1 and CDR2: MNHNS and SASEGT. V was clipped by 8 bases and J by 2 bases; unmatched bases: 11. CDR3 DNA: TGTGCCAGCGGAAGCAGGGGGCGCGATCGCAATCAGCCCCAGCATTTT. Amino acid sequence: CASGSRGRDRNQPQHF.

Many counts were recorded for this clonotype. The J gene is TRBJ2-1, the V gene TRBV9; the D is unclear. The V end lost 4 bases, the J end lost 2 bases, and 10 bases lay between the germline ends. This CDR3 contains 14 residues. Looked up from germline, CDR1 is SGDLS and CDR2 is YYNGEE. CDR3 coding DNA: TGTGCCAGCAGCCCCTCTGATGCCTACAATGAGCAGTTCTTC. It translates to CASSPSDAYNEQFF. Using reference TRBV9 and TRBJ2-1 for the parts outside the CDR3, the full variable domain is DSGVTQTPKHLITATGQRVTLRCSPRSGDLSVYWYQQSLDQGLQFLIQYYNGEERAKGNILERFSAQQFPDLHSELNLSSLELGDSALYFCASSPSDAYNEQFFGPGTRLTVL.

A note on this clonotype: One end of the junction varies from germline; a read error may be responsible. The V and J genes are TRBV7-6 and TRBJ2-1; D not resolved. Germline CDR1 SGHVS, CDR2 FNYEAQ. The CDR3 totals 13 residues. The CDR3 loop reads CASSFQSYNEQSF. Here the CDR3 DNA reads TGTGCCAGCAGCTTCCAGTCCTACAATGAGCAGTCCTTC. Full variable domain (missing parts from reference TRBV7-6 and TRBJ2-1): GAGVSQSPRYKVTKRGQDVALRCDPISGHVSLYWYRQALGQGPEFLTYFNYEAQQDKSGLPNDRFSAERPEGSISTLTIQRTEQRDSAMYRCASSFQSYNEQSFGPGTRLTVL.

The sample holds many counts of this clonotype. The rearrangement links TRBV2 to TRBJ2-7; D uncertain. Between the trimmed V and J ends, which lost 8 bases and 0 bases, there was a span of 14 bases. The V gene's germline CDR1 is SNHLY and CDR2 FYNNEI. This CDR3 comprises 14 residues. CDR3 nucleotide sequence: TGTGCCAGCGGGCCCCGGACGTACTCCTACGAGCAGTACTTC. This sequence encodes CASGPRTYSYEQYF.

In the case of this clonotype: Just one base apart from a much larger clone, this may be a read error. This chain uses TRBV5-6 with TRBJ2-1; 11 nucleotides match TRBD2. The CDR3 loop spans 16 amino acids. Germline-derived CDR1 and CDR2 are SGHDT and YYEEEE. V trimming: 6 bases; J trimming: 9 bases; junction bases outside the gene matches: 14. The chain's CDR3 is CASTPNSGRGGSEQFF. CDR3 coding DNA: TGTGCCAGCACACCAAATAGCGGGAGGGGCGGGAGTGAGCAGTTCTTC.

This clonotype was seen repeatedly, ten times or more. This chain connects TRBV29-1 to TRBJ1-1; 10 bases agree with TRBD1. V lost 4 bases, J lost 4 bases, and 6 bases stayed unmatched. The germline V gene has CDR1 SQVTM and CDR2 ANQGSEA. The CDR3 extends over 14 amino acids. CDR3 sequence (DNA): TGCAGCGTTGTGTCTTGGACAGGGGGCACTGAAGCTTTCTTT. Amino acid sequence: CSVVSWTGGTEAFF.

Many counts were recorded for this clonotype. The chain combines TRBV18 with TRBJ1-5, with TRBD1 matching 9 bases. Germline V gene sequence: CDR1 KGHSH, CDR2 LQKENI. This CDR3 contains 16 residues. Trimming removed 2 bases from V and 4 bases from J; junction bases left unmatched: 6. The chain's CDR3 is CASSPGTGTMNQPQHF. DNA of the CDR3: TGTGCCAGCTCACCAGGGACAGGGACCATGAATCAGCCCCAGCATTTT.

This clonotype is deemed medium-sized. The chain employs TRBV25-1 and TRBJ2-7, with a tentative D call TRBD1 (6 bases). Germline V gene lookup returns CDR1 MGHDK and CDR2 SYGVNS. Trimming shortened V by 3 bases and J by 2 bases, and 8 bases separated the two germline ends. The CDR3 spans 13 residues. The CDR3 DNA reads TGTGCCAGCAGTGATCGACAGGCCTACGAGCAGTACTTC. This sequence encodes CASSDRQAYEQYF.

In its sample, this clonotype was seen a few times. The V and J genes are TRBV19 and TRBJ2-1, with 13 bases aligning to TRBD2. V shed 10 bases, J shed 4 bases, and the junction held 4 bases outside the gene matches. This CDR3 is 14 amino acids long. Per the germline V gene, CDR1 is LNHDA and CDR2 is SQIVND (reference sequence). In DNA form, the CDR3 reads TGTGCCACTCGGACTAGCGGGAGATACAATGAGCAGTTCTTC. Translated, it gives CATRTSGRYNEQFF.

As for this clonotype: A much larger clone differs by one base, so this may be a read error. Here the CDR3 reads CVSSYFSGYSYNEQFF. The CDR3 DNA sequence: TGTGTCAGCAGTTACTTCAGCGGATACTCCTACAATGAGCAGTTCTTC. The chain recombines TRBV6-6 with TRBJ2-1, with D perhaps matching TRBD2 (5 bases). Germline CDR1 MNHNY, CDR2 SVGAGI (reference sequence). This CDR3 contains 16 residues.

This clonotype was recorded many times. The chain uses TRBV20-1 and TRBJ1-1, with D unclear. Germline lookup yields CDR1 DFQATT and CDR2 SNEGSKA (reference sequence). The CDR3 has 13 amino acids. V was shortened by 3 bases and J by 0 bases, with 8 bases between the two germline ends. The CDR3 DNA reads as TGCAGTGCTAGTATGCATATGAACACTGAAGCTTTCTTT. Its protein is CSASMHMNTEAFF.

This clonotype was seen more than once but under ten times. Just one base apart from a much larger clone, this may be a read error. Because it lacks the conserved phenylalanine or tryptophan at the end, this CDR3 is likely a read error. The chain employs TRBV9 and TRBJ2-1; maybe TRBD1 (7 bases). The V gene lost 4 bases and the J gene lost 4 bases, with 12 bases spanning the gap. Germline V gene lookup returns CDR1 SGDLS and CDR2 YYNGEE. The CDR3 extends over 14 amino acids. The CDR3 DNA reads as TGTGCCAGCAGCCCGCGGGACAGTTACAATGAGCAGTTCTCC. This translates into CASSPRDSYNEQFS.

There are many counts of this clonotype. This rearrangement joins TRBV6-5 to TRBJ2-4, with 7 bases matching TRBD2. CDR3 length equals 14 residues. CDR1 and CDR2 from the germline V gene are MNHEY and SVGAGI. The ends lost 6 bases at V and 7 bases at J; junction bases unmatched: 9. The CDR3: CASSHSAGANIQYF. The CDR3 DNA reads TGTGCCAGCAGCCACTCGGCGGGAGCTAACATTCAGTACTTC.